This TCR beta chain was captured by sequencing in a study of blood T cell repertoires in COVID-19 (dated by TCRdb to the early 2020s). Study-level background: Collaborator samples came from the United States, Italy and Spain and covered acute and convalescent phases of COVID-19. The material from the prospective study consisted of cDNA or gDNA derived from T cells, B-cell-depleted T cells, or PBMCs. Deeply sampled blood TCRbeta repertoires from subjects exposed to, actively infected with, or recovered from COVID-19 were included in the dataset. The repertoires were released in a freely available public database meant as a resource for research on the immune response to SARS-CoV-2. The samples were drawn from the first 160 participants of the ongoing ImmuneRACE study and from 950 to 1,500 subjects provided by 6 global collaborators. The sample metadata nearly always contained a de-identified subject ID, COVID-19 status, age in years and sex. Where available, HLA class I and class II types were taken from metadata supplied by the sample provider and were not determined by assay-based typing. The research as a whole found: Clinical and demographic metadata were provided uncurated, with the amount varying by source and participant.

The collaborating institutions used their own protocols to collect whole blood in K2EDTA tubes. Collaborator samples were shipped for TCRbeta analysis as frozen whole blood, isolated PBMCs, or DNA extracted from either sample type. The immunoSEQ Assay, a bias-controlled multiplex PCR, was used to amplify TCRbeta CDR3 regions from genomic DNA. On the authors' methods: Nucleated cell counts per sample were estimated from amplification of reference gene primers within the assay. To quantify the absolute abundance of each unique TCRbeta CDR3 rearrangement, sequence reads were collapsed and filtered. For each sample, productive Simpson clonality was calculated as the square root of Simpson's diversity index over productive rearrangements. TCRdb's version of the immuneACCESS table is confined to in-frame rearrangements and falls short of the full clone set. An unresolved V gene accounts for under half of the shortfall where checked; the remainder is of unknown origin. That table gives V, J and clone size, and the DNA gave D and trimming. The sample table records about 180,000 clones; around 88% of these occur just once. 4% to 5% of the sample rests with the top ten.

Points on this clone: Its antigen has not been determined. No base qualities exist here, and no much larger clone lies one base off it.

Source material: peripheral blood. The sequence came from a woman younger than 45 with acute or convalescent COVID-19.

The sequence in DNA is TGTGCCAGCAGTTTTATAGCTAACTATGGCTACACCTTC. Translated, this is CASSFIANYGYTF. The sequence is built from TRBV12-3 or TRBV12-4 and TRBJ1-2; the D gene assignment is ambiguous. The CDR3 measures 13 amino acids from cysteine to phenylalanine. Only CDR3 DNA remains: 39 bases, in frame from the first base. V loses 3 bases of germline sequence and J loses 0 bases, and the interval between the two ends is 5 bases.